This T cell receptor beta chain stems from a study of blood T cell repertoires in COVID-19 (dated by TCRdb to the early 2020s). Looking at the study overall: Samples covering the acute and convalescent phases of COVID-19 were provided by collaborators in the United States, Italy and Spain. The material from the prospective study consisted of cDNA or gDNA derived from T cells, B-cell-depleted T cells, or PBMCs. Subjects who had been exposed to COVID-19, were actively infected with it, or had recovered from it provided the deeply sampled blood TCRbeta repertoires that made up the dataset. The repertoires were released in a freely available public database intended as a resource for research on the immune response to SARS-CoV-2. The samples were drawn from the first 160 participants of the ongoing ImmuneRACE study and from 1,254 subjects provided by 6 global collaborators. A de-identified subject ID, COVID-19 status, age in years and sex were almost always included in the sample metadata. Where HLA class I and class II types were available, the types were taken from metadata supplied by the sample provider, not from assay-based typing. Points the paper makes about the study in general: The amount of clinical and demographic metadata varied by source and participant and was provided uncurated.

One collaborating source in Seattle enrolled patients during active infection and followed them longitudinally through the course of disease. The collaborating institutions used their own protocols to collect whole blood in K2EDTA tubes. Collaborator samples were shipped for TCRbeta analysis as frozen whole blood, isolated PBMCs, or DNA extracted from either sample type. The immunoSEQ Assay, a bias-controlled multiplex PCR, was used to amplify TCRbeta CDR3 regions from genomic DNA. Concerning the study's data processing: Within the assay, amplification of reference gene primers was used to estimate how many nucleated cells each sample contained. To quantify the absolute abundance of each unique TCRbeta CDR3 rearrangement, sequence reads were collapsed and filtered. For each sample, productive Simpson clonality was calculated as the square root of Simpson's diversity index across productive rearrangements. The table comes from immuneACCESS by way of TCRdb, which keeps in-frame sequences with V and J called. Part of the clones is missing from these tables; in studies checked, under half for an unresolved V gene and the rest for unknown reasons. V, J and clone size derive from that table, while D and trimming were established from the DNA sequence. Recorded for this sample are around 360,000 clones; about 89% of them occurred a single time. 8.5% to 12% of the sample is in the top ten clones.

Note on this clone: Its recognized antigen is unknown. No per-base quality is available; no much larger clone lies one base away.

From the cysteine up to the phenylalanine, the CDR3 has a length of 17 residues. The kept DNA is CDR3 alone, 51 bases in frame from the first base. Germline trimming: 4 bases from V, 0 bases from J; junction bases outside gene matches: 6. Taken from the germline V gene, the CDR1 and CDR2 loops are MNHEY and SVGEGT. This chain is built from TRBV6-2 or TRBV6-3 and TRBJ2-7; the junction holds 13 bases that match TRBD2. This sequence was found in a woman aged 25 to 39 with COVID-19, enrolled during active disease. Input material: peripheral blood. The CDR3 protein is CASSSGLAGVPSYEQYF. The DNA is as follows: TGTGCCAGCAGTTCCGGACTAGCGGGAGTGCCCTCCTACGAGCAGTACTTC.